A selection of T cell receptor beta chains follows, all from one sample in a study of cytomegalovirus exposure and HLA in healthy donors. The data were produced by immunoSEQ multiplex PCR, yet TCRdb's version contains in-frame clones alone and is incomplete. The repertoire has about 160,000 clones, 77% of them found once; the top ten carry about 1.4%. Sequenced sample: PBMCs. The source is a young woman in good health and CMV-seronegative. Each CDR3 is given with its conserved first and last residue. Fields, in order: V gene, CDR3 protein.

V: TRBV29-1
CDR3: CSVPDRVGANVLTF

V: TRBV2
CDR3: CASRTDPVQYF

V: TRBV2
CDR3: CASRSGHQKEAGELFF

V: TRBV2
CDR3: CAGGLEGADTQYF

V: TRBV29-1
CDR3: CSVVAWPYEQYF

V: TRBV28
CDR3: CASSLTGIRYNEQFF

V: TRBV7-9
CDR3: CASSFPGLPQHF

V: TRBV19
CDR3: CASSRQAYNEQFF

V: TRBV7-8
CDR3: CASSLGHETQYF

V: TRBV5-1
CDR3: CASRPRPAGYGYTF

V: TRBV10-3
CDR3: CAIRPDRVPYGYTF

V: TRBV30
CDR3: CAWKWVGGGYNEQFF

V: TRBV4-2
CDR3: CASSKWKQGLDGYTF

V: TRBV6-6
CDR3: CASRAQRGGGSEQFF

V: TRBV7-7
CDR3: CASSPSNEDEQFF

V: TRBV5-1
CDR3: CASSPGTGISYEQYF

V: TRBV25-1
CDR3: CASMGTGFTEAFF

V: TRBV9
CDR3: CASSVGDQGSPLHF

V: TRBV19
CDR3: CASSIRPGLSSTDTQYF

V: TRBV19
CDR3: CASSIKARGAGELFF

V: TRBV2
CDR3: CASRPDRGRTSPLHF

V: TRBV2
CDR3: CANRRVMNTEAFF

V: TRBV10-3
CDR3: CAISEGQGINYGYTF

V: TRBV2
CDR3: CASFRDRGLLANEKLFF

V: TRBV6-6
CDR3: CASSPGQGANYGYTF

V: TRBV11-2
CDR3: CASSQMTNTEAFF

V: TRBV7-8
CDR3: CASSSDRGGAFF

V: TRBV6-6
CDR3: CASSYGDSQQPQHF

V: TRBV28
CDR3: CASRVFTGSYEQYF

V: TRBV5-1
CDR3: CASSPTSGGAGELFF

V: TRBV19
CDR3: CASSIASGRGEKLFF

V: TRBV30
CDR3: CAWSVTAGGYTF

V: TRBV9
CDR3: CASSVRGVDTDTQYF

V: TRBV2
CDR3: CASRVGDRRRTDTQYF

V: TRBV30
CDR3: CAWRHPGTSSYEQYF

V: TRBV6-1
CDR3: CASSGQVNYGYTF

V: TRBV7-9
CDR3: CASSLGRQGEGYTF

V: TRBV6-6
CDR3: CDPGRDEQYF

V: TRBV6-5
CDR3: CASRPNRGSNQPQHF

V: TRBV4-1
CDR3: CASSQATYGYTF

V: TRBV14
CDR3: CASSGRVGGELFF

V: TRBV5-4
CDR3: CASRPGGQGTFEQYF

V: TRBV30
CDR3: CAWSVSPVGELFF

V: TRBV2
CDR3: CASKTAGTGRIGTQYF

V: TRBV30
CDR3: CAWSRRYNYEQYF

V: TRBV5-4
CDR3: CASSSGASGGSKNIQYF

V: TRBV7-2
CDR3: CASSLSGSNPKGYTF

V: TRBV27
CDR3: CASSFRGTGSQETQYF

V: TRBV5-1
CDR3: CASSWGQGTREPQHF

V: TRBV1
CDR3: CTSSQAARLQEDTQYF